The entry that follows covers one T cell receptor beta chain sequence. Germline values: CDR1 MNHNS, CDR2 SASEGT. The CDR3 covers 16 residues. Reanalyzing the 5' RACE reads, TCRdb keeps one entry per CDR3 protein, without DNA. This repertoire includes 400,000 or so distinct CDR3 sequences. This entry belongs to a study of T cells expressing NK-cell markers. Turning to the study itself: It was sorted CD3+CD56-NKG2C+, CD3+CD56+NKG2C- and CD3+CD56+NKG2C+ T cells that provided the TCR beta repertoires. Among the eight sequenced donors, seven tested HCMV-seropositive and one tested seronegative.

The sequence came from a woman aged 50 to 60 in good health. The sample comprised blood T cells: a sorted CD56 or NKG2C T cell subset, CD4+ or CD8+ T cells, or bulk PBMC T cells (not recorded which). The chain joins TRBV6-1 to TRBJ2-2; absent DNA, TCRdb's TRBD1 call cannot be checked. The CDR3 loop reads CASTQKGTANTGELFF.